One sample yielded the 17 T cell receptor beta chains listed below, sequenced in a study of blood T cell repertoires in COVID-19. The assay was immunoSEQ multiplex PCR, and TCRdb's table has in-frame clones only and misses some. The table shows some 130,000 clones, with roughly three quarters occurring only once. Sequenced material: peripheral blood. Receptor source: a woman between 65 and 79 years old with acute or convalescent COVID-19.

This chain uses TRBV11-2 with TRBJ2-5; D ambiguous. Germline CDR1 SGHAT, CDR2 FQNNGV. Trimming took off 4 bases at V and 2 bases at J, with 8 bases between the two ends. This CDR3 spans 13 amino acids. The CDR3 DNA reads as TGTGCCAGCAGCTCCCAGGTTCAAGAGACCCAGTACTTC. Translation gives CASSSQVQETQYF.

The rearrangement joins TRBV30 to TRBJ1-4; D possibly corresponds to TRBD1 (5 bases). Trimming shortened V by 2 bases and J by 11 bases, and 12 bases separated the two germline ends. Germline assignment: CDR1 GTSNPN and CDR2 SVGIG (reference sequence). The CDR3 has 12 residues. CDR3 in amino acids: CAWSRGQSKLFF. CDR3 DNA: TGTGCCTGGAGTCGAGGACAAAGTAAACTGTTTTTT.

The chain is built from TRBV18 and TRBJ1-6, with TRBD1 identical over 9 bases. The CDR3 runs to 16 residues. Per germline, CDR1 KGHSH and CDR2 LQKENI. J was trimmed by 5 bases and V by 3 bases; bases with no gene match: 5. CDR3 amino acids: CASSPLQGADNSPLHF. CDR3 DNA: TGTGCCAGCTCACCCTTACAGGGGGCCGATAATTCACCCCTCCACTTT.

This clone was seen once. This rearrangement joins TRBV2 to TRBJ1-3, with TRBD1 matching over 7 bases. V was clipped by 4 bases and J by 4 bases; unmatched bases: 7. CDR1 is SNHLY, CDR2 FYNNEI, per germline. The CDR3 covers 15 residues. CDR3 DNA sequence: TGTGCCAGCAGTGCCGACAGGGTAGGAGGAAACACCATATATTTT. Translated, it gives CASSADRVGGNTIYF.

The chain employs TRBV5-1 and TRBJ2-2; a weak D match, TRBD2 (6 bases). Germline-derived CDR1 and CDR2 are SGHRS and YFSETQ. Trimming left V 4 bases short and J 5 bases short, with 18 bases between. The CDR3 is 16 residues long. The CDR3 coding sequence is TGCGCCAGCAGCCCTTCAGCGGGCTCGTCAACCGGGGAGCTGTTTTTT. Its translation is CASSPSAGSSTGELFF. Complete variable domain (other parts from reference TRBV5-1 and TRBJ2-2): KAGVTQTPRYLIKTRGQQVTLSCSPISGHRSVSWYQQTPGQGLQFLFEYFSETQRNKGNFPGRFSGRQFSNSRSEMNVSTLELGDSALYLCASSPSAGSSTGELFFGEGSRLTVL.

In DNA, the CDR3 is TGTGCCAGCAGTTTATCCGGACAGGGCGAGGAAAAACTGTTTTTT. It specifies CASSLSGQGEEKLFF. This chain links TRBV28 with TRBJ1-4; 8 nucleotides match TRBD1. J was trimmed by 8 bases and V by 1 base; bases with no gene match: 6. CDR1 is MDHEN and CDR2 is SYDVKM in the germline V gene. CDR3 length: 15 residues.

The chain links TRBV10-3 to TRBJ2-7; TRBD1 agrees at 9 bases. The CDR3 is 15 amino acids. Trimming cost V 2 bases and J 4 bases; bases outside gene matches: 6. CDR1 and CDR2 from the germline V gene are ENHRY and SYGVKD. The CDR3 DNA reads as TGTGCCATCAGTGAGCCGGGACAGGGTGGATACGAGCAGTACTTC. This translates into CAISEPGQGGYEQYF.

This clone was counted once. The rearrangement joins TRBV30 to TRBJ2-1, with 11 bases that match TRBD2. The CDR3 runs to 14 residues. The germline CDR1 and CDR2 sequences are GTSNPN and SVGIG (reference sequence). The V and J ends lost 4 bases and 10 bases, in that order; junction bases with no gene match: 9. The CDR3 DNA reads TGTGCCTGGAAGACTAGCGGGATGACGTCCGAGCAGTTCTTC. Encoded protein: CAWKTSGMTSEQFF.

The rearrangement uses TRBV29-1 and TRBJ2-3; D uncertain. CDR3 length: 11 residues. CDR1 SQVTM and CDR2 ANQGSEA come from the germline V gene. V was cut by 3 bases and J by 3 bases, with 4 bases left in between. The CDR3 DNA sequence: TGCAGCGTTGACCTGACAGATACGCAGTATTTT. Protein: CSVDLTDTQYF.

V and J are TRBV12-5 and TRBJ2-7; D uncertain. Trimming shortened V by 0 bases and J by 3 bases, and 9 bases separated the two germline ends. This CDR3 has 14 amino acids. In germline, CDR1 is LGHNT, CDR2 FRNRAP. The CDR3 loop reads CASGLVSRVYEQYF. CDR3 sequence (DNA): TGTGCTAGTGGTTTGGTTAGTCGTGTCTACGAGCAGTACTTC.

The chain combines TRBV28 with TRBJ1-6; D call uncertain. Germline CDR1 and CDR2: MDHEN and SYDVKM. CDR3 length: 14 residues. V lost 5 bases, J lost 8 bases, and 13 bases lay in between. The CDR3 bases are TGTGCCAGCAGTACGGGAGGGCTTTATTCACCCCTCCACTTT. It yields the protein CASSTGGLYSPLHF.

This clone came up once. The rearrangement joins TRBV27 to TRBJ2-7, with 9 bases aligning to TRBD2. The CDR3 runs to 15 residues. The V gene end was trimmed by 6 bases and the J gene end by 1 base; junction bases not matched to a gene: 7. Germline assignment: CDR1 MNHEY and CDR2 SMNVEV (reference sequence). The CDR3, as DNA: TGTGCCAGCAGCCGGACTGCGGGGGGGTCCTACGAGCAGTACTTC. Its protein product is CASSRTAGGSYEQYF.

The chain has TRBV6-6 and TRBJ2-7; 11 positions agree with TRBD1. Germline V gene data show CDR1 as MNHNY and CDR2 as SVGAGI (reference sequence). V dropped 6 bases and J dropped 4; count of bases not matched to a gene: 8. This CDR3 is built from 15 residues. The CDR3 bases are TGTGCCAGCAGCGATCCGGGACAGGGGGAGTACGAGCAGTACTTC. Its protein is CASSDPGQGEYEQYF.

The CDR3 loop reads CASPQPGESYNEQFF. The CDR3 DNA reads as TGTGCCAGCCCCCAGCCGGGGGAATCCTACAATGAGCAGTTCTTC. The gene calls are TRBV2 and TRBJ2-1; possible D gene TRBD2, 6 bases. Trimming took 8 bases from V and 1 from J, leaving 15 bases between them. CDR3 length: 15 amino acids. Looked up from germline, CDR1 is SNHLY and CDR2 is FYNNEI.

The count of this clone is one. The chain joins TRBV10-2 to TRBJ1-1; D gene uncertain. The V and J ends lost 6 bases and 1 base respectively, with 9 bases between them. The CDR3 is 13 amino acids. Germline-derived CDR1 and CDR2 are WSHSY and SAAADI. The CDR3 sequence is CASSLNRNTEAFF. Here the CDR3 DNA reads TGCGCCAGCAGCCTAAACAGGAACACTGAAGCTTTCTTT.

The chain carries TRBV5-1 and TRBJ2-5; 10 nucleotides align to TRBD1. The CDR3 runs 14 residues. Germline V gives CDR1 SGHRS, CDR2 YFSETQ. J lost 2 bases, V lost 4 bases, and 2 bases had no gene match. CDR3 nucleotide sequence: TGCGCCAGCAGCAAGGGACAGGGGCAAGAGACCCAGTACTTC. Residues: CASSKGQGQETQYF.

CDR3 region: CASSFNRGQLGNEKLFF. CDR3 bases: TGTGCCAGCAGTTTTAACAGGGGGCAATTGGGTAATGAAAAACTGTTTTTT. The chain joins TRBV28 to TRBJ1-4, with 9 bases fitting TRBD1. V gave up 3 bases and J gave up 4 bases; unmatched junction bases: 9. The CDR3 is 17 amino acids. Germline V gives CDR1 MDHEN, CDR2 SYDVKM.